Described below is a single T cell receptor (beta chain) sequence and its context. What it binds is not known. This entry comes from a study of cytomegalovirus exposure and HLA in healthy donors. General study findings and limits: Later analysis associated a missense DCLRE1C variant with TCR beta V- and J-gene trimming. Productive status was seen about 87% or about 30% of the time for most TCR beta V segments in an earlier analysis. A further, later analysis showed that HLA-associated TCR beta chains (compared with equally common others) were more clonally expanded.

With 60 Vbeta and 13 Jbeta primers, the PCR was carried out. The data were produced by immunoSEQ multiplex PCR, yet TCRdb's version contains in-frame clones alone and is incomplete. The profile shows approximately 110,000 clones, roughly three quarters of them singletons. Sequencing used PBMCs. This clonotype originated in a woman aged 25-40 years in good health and CMV-seronegative.

This CDR3 reads CASSPIDSDYGYTF. CDR3 bases: TGTGCCAGCTCACCAATCGACAGTGACTATGGCTACACCTTC. The chain has TRBV18 and TRBJ1-2, with a tentative D call TRBD1 (5 bases). The CDR3 loop spans 14 amino acids. Germline V CDR1 and CDR2: KGHSH, LQKENI. The V end was cut by 2 bases, the J end by 3 bases, with 10 bases between.